A selection of T cell receptor beta chains follows, all from one sample in a study of shared clonotypes between healthy human individuals. Profiled with immunoSEQ multiplex PCR; TCRdb holds only in-frame clones, not every one. The table has about 590,000 clones, over 95% seen once. The sample taken for sequencing was naive CD8+ T cells sorted from blood. The origin of the receptors is a woman in her 30s in good health. The CDR3 runs from the conserved cysteine through the conserved F or W. The D gene is left open where the match is weak. Some rows mark clone size as missing; the rest say once, few, many or name a class of expanded clone.

j_call | v_call | clone_size | d_call | cdr3_nt | cdr3_aa
TRBJ2-1 | TRBV6-5 | . | . | TGTGCCAGCAGCTACGAGGGGGGTGAGCAGTTCTTC | CASSYEGGEQFF
TRBJ2-1 | TRBV7-8 | . | TRBD2 | TGTGCCAGCAGCTTAGGGCTAGCGGGAGGGCGGTCCTACAATGAGCAGTTCTTC | CASSLGLAGGRSYNEQFF
TRBJ2-5 | TRBV29-1 | . | . | TGCAGCGTTGTCGGTCCGGGGAGAGAGACCCAGTACTTC | CSVVGPGRETQYF
TRBJ1-2 | TRBV7-8 | few | . | TGTGCCAGCAGCTCGGGGACTTGGGGCTACACCTTC | CASSSGTWGYTF
TRBJ2-5 | TRBV19 | . | . | TGTGCCACCACGTCGGGGGGCGGAGAGACCCAGTACTTC | CATTSGGGETQYF
TRBJ2-7 | TRBV6-1 | . | . | TGTGCCAGCAGTAACAGGGCCATGTACGAGCAGTACTTC | CASSNRAMYEQYF
TRBJ2-7 | TRBV13 | . | TRBD2 | TGTGCCAGCAGCTTGGGGACTAGCGGGACTGGCGAGCAGTACTTC | CASSLGTSGTGEQYF
TRBJ2-1 | TRBV29-1 | . | . | TGCAGCGAAGGAAGGGGCTACAATGAGCAGTTCTTC | CSEGRGYNEQFF
TRBJ1-1 | TRBV5-1 | . | . | TGCGCCAGCAGCCACCTAGGGTTCGACACTGAAGCTTTCTTT | CASSHLGFDTEAFF
TRBJ2-1 | TRBV6-6 | . | . | TGTGCCAGCAGTCCAACCGGGACCGGGTACAATGAGCAGTTCTTC | CASSPTGTGYNEQFF
TRBJ2-7 | TRBV27 | . | TRBD2 | TGTGCCAGCAGTTTAAGGGCGGGAGGATTCTACGAGCAGTACTTC | CASSLRAGGFYEQYF
TRBJ1-2 | TRBV27 | . | TRBD1 | TGTGCCAGCAGCTCAGACAGGGAGCACTATGGCTACACCTTC | CASSSDREHYGYTF
TRBJ2-7 | TRBV7-9 | . | . | TGTGCCAGCAGCTTAGCGCATTGGATCCCCGGCTCCTACGAGCAGTACTTC | CASSLAHWIPGSYEQYF
TRBJ2-7 | TRBV28 | . | . | TGTGCCAGCAGTTTAATCTTTAACAGGGCCCCAGAGGACTACGAGCAGTACTTC | CASSLIFNRAPEDYEQYF
TRBJ1-1 | TRBV29-1 | few | . | TGCAGCGTTTTCATGAACACTGAAGCTTTCTTT | CSVFMNTEAFF
TRBJ1-2 | TRBV28 | . | . | TGTGCCAGCACCCAAGAGTATCTCCTTAACTATGGCTACACCTTC | CASTQEYLLNYGYTF
TRBJ2-7 | TRBV27 | once | . | TGTGCCAGCAGTCTTGAGAAGCCGGGCGAGCAGTACTTC | CASSLEKPGEQYF
TRBJ1-1 | TRBV19 | . | . | TGTGCCAGTAAGACCGTACCTGGGGGGGTTTGGACTGAAGCTTTCTTT | CASKTVPGGVWTEAFF
TRBJ2-1 | TRBV25-1 | . | . | TGTGCCAGCAGTGAAATCAGCGCCGAACGTAAGTTCTTC | CASSEISAERKFF
TRBJ2-7 | TRBV18 | . | . | TGTGCCAGCTCACCCGCGGTGGAGAGCTCCTACGAGCAGTACTTC | CASSPAVESSYEQYF
TRBJ1-3 | TRBV28 | . | . | TGTGCCAGCAGCCCGGGGCACTCTGGAAACACCATATATTTT | CASSPGHSGNTIYF
TRBJ2-7 | TRBV7-9 | once | TRBD1 | TGTGCCAGCAGTCCTCCGGGACAGGGTCTCTACGAGCAGTACTTC | CASSPPGQGLYEQYF
TRBJ2-2 | TRBV27 | . | . | TGTGCCAGCAGTGGTTGGGGGAATGCCGGGGAGCTGTTTTTT | CASSGWGNAGELFF
TRBJ1-3 | TRBV28 | . | . | TGTGCCAGCAGTTTATCTGTGATCTCTGGAAACACCATATATTTT | CASSLSVISGNTIYF
TRBJ2-1 | TRBV19 | . | . | TGTGCCAGTAGTCGGACTCATTACAATGAGCAGTTCTTC | CASSRTHYNEQFF
TRBJ1-2 | TRBV7-9 | . | . | TGTGCCAGCAGCTTAGCGTCGGGTGGAAACTATGGCTACACCTTC | CASSLASGGNYGYTF
TRBJ1-5 | TRBV9 | . | . | TGTGCCAGCAGCCTCGGGTTTCATCAGCCCCAGCATTTT | CASSLGFHQPQHF
TRBJ2-3 | TRBV7-9 | . | TRBD1 | TGTGCCAGCAGCCCCTGGACAGGCGGACCTCCTAGCACAGATACGCAGTATTTT | CASSPWTGGPPSTDTQYF
TRBJ1-1 | TRBV27 | . | . | TGTGCCAGCAGGGGAGGGGAGGAAGCTTTCTTT | CASRGGEEAFF
TRBJ2-6 | TRBV7-9 | . | . | TGTGCCAGCAGCCCGGGACCCGTCTCTGGGGCCAACGTCCTGACTTTC | CASSPGPVSGANVLTF
TRBJ2-7 | TRBV29-1 | . | . | TGCAGCGTTGAGGACACCTACGAGCAGTACTTC | CSVEDTYEQYF
TRBJ1-3 | TRBV7-9 | once | TRBD1 | TGTGCCAGCAGCCCGAGGACAGGGGAAAACACCATATATTTT | CASSPRTGENTIYF
TRBJ2-7 | TRBV25-1 | . | . | TGTGCCAGCAGTGAATTACGGGGATCCAGCTCCTACGAGCAGTACTTC | CASSELRGSSSYEQYF
TRBJ2-3 | TRBV19 | . | . | TGTGCCAGTAGTAGGTCTTTCGGGACAATCGACACAGATACGCAGTATTTT | CASSRSFGTIDTDTQYF
TRBJ1-5 | TRBV27 | . | TRBD1 | TGTGCCAGGGGACAGGGGGCCTTCAAGCAGCCCCAGCATTTT | CARGQGAFKQPQHF
TRBJ2-3 | TRBV21-1 | few | . | TGTGCCAGCAGCACCCGGGACTATTATACGCAGTATTTT | CASSTRDYYTQYF
TRBJ2-3 | TRBV15 | . | . | TGTGCCACCAGCAGAACGGGGGCCTCCAGAACAGATACGCAGTATTTT | CATSRTGASRTDTQYF
TRBJ2-7 | TRBV6-5 | . | TRBD2 | TGTGCCAGCATTCGACTAGCGGGAGGGGACGAGCAGTACTTC | CASIRLAGGDEQYF
TRBJ2-7 | TRBV29-1 | . | . | TGCAGCGTTGATCTGGCGGAGGGGGTGGGCGAGCAGTACTTC | CSVDLAEGVGEQYF
TRBJ1-1 | TRBV12-5 | . | . | TGTGCTAGTGGTTTGAGTAGGGACACTGAAGCTTTCTTT | CASGLSRDTEAFF
TRBJ1-1 | TRBV29-1 | . | . | TGCAGCGTTGAAGATCTTCTGGGGGCGATTAACACTGAAGCTTTCTTT | CSVEDLLGAINTEAFF
TRBJ1-2 | TRBV28 | . | . | TGTGCCAGCAGTTTGTCATCAGGGTTTAATTCCTACTATGGCTACACCTTC | CASSLSSGFNSYYGYTF
TRBJ1-2 | TRBV7-6 | . | . | TGTGCCAGCAGCGATCCAGGGGAGAGTGAGGATGGCTACACCTTC | CASSDPGESEDGYTF
TRBJ2-7 | TRBV27 | . | . | TGTGCCAGCAGCCAAGAAAGGTCGACTACCGAGCAGTACTTC | CASSQERSTTEQYF
TRBJ2-1 | TRBV7-6 | once | . | TGTGCCAGCAGCCCTGAGCAGTTCTTC | CASSPEQFF
TRBJ2-2 | TRBV19 | . | TRBD1 | TGTGCCAGTAGTACGGGACAGGGGATAGTCGGGGAGCTGTTTTTT | CASSTGQGIVGELFF